This TCR beta chain was documented in a study of post-analysis software for immune sequencing data. About the research overall: The courses of disease that were included comprised relapsing-remitting, secondary progressive and progressive-relapsing multiple sclerosis. Points from the study as a whole: Four or five TRBV segments were significantly more frequent in patients than in controls. TRBV5-6, TRBV5-1 and TRBV20-1 were among these segments. In multiple sclerosis, normalized Chao1 diversity was significantly below that of controls. Batch-mates among the samples co-clustered strongly by F measure.

About this clonotype itself: Its antigen remains unknown.

Germline CDR1 SEHNR, CDR2 FQNEAQ (reference sequence). This CDR3 comprises 14 residues. Presence of unique molecular identifiers characterized the TCR beta cDNA libraries. T cells, roughly 1 to 10 million of them, yielded roughly 550,000 cDNA molecules. Using its own MiXCR run on the PCR reads, TCRdb lists one record per CDR3 protein. This sample has about 460,000 distinct CDR3 sequences; roughly 46% occur once, and the top ten carry about 12%. J is TRBJ2-7 and V is TRBV7-9, with D maybe TRBD1 (6 bases). The J call may be in error: the DNA end matches TRBJ2-5 better. The TCR comes from a girl between 10 and 17 years old with multiple sclerosis. Material for sequencing was blood. In nucleotides, the CDR3 is TGTGCCAGCAGCCCCGTCCTGGGGGCAGAGACCCAGTACTTC. Translating gives CASSPVLGAETQYF.